These 16 T cell receptor beta chains originate from one sample sequenced in a study of blood T cells in healthy people across ages. Sample-barcoded 5' priming and a J-beta primer mix drove a second PCR of roughly 7 to 11 cycles. TCRdb ran MiXCR on the 5' RACE reads and lists one entry per CDR3 protein. The data hold more than 1 million distinct CDR3 sequences, with under 45% observed a single time. Sample: blood. The receptors originated from a woman in her sixties or seventies in good health.

The rearrangement links TRBV10-3 to TRBJ2-1; 15 bases fit TRBD2. The V and J ends lost 6 bases and 8 bases, in that order; junction bases with no gene match: 5. Germline V gene data show CDR1 as ENHRY and CDR2 as SYGVKD. This CDR3 spans 15 amino acids. The CDR3 coding sequence is TGTGCCATCAGCGGGACTAGCGGGGGGCTTGATGAGCAGTTCTTC. Residues: CAISGTSGGLDEQFF.

The chain couples TRBV5-1 to TRBJ2-7, with D perhaps matching TRBD1 or TRBD2 (5 bases each). The germline V and J ends were trimmed by 9 bases and 3 bases, with 13 bases remaining between them. Germline CDR1 reads SGHRS; CDR2 reads YFSETQ. The CDR3 extends over 12 amino acids. The CDR3: CAILGTYYEQYF. For the CDR3, the DNA is TGCGCCATCCTAGGGACCTACTACGAGCAGTACTTC.

As regards this clonotype: This could be a read error, since a much larger clone is one nucleotide away. The chain links TRBV20-1 to TRBJ2-6; weak D call: TRBD1 (5 bases). The CDR3 runs to 17 residues. The V gene's germline CDR1 is DFQATT and CDR2 SNEGSKA (reference sequence). The CDR3 region has the DNA TGCAGTGCTAGAGATATGCAGGGCCCCTCTGGGGCCAACGTCCCGACTTTC. It yields the protein CSARDMQGPSGANVPTF.

The chain has TRBV10-1 and TRBJ2-1, with TRBD2 matching over 10 bases. Germline loops: CDR1 WNHNN, CDR2 SYGVQD (reference sequence). This CDR3 region has 16 residues. The V gene end was trimmed by 2 bases and the J gene end by 8 bases; junction bases not matched to a gene: 9. The CDR3 nucleotides read TGCGCCAGCAGTGAGAGGCCTAGCGGGAGTAACTATGAGCAGTTCTTC. It translates to CASSERPSGSNYEQFF.

This clonotype was seen only a few times. The rearrangement uses TRBV24-1 and TRBJ2-1, with 11 bases matching TRBD1. Germline V gives CDR1 KGHDR, CDR2 SFDVKD. This CDR3 comprises 20 residues. V dropped 4 bases and J dropped 0; count of bases not matched to a gene: 13. The CDR3 loop reads CATSEAGQGAIRSSYNEQFF. In DNA form, the CDR3 reads TGTGCCACCAGTGAGGCTGGACAGGGGGCAATCCGAAGCTCCTACAATGAGCAGTTCTTC.

This clonotype has only a few counts. V gene TRBV5-8 combines with J gene TRBJ2-4; weak D call: TRBD2 (6 bases). The closer fit of TRBJ2-5 to the DNA end suggests the J call may be wrong. The CDR3 extends over 14 amino acids. CDR1 is SGHTS and CDR2 is YDEGEE in the germline V gene. In DNA, the CDR3 is TGTGCCAGCAGCGCCGCGGGGCTGACGGAGACCCAGTACTTC. It codes for CASSAAGLTETQYF.

A note on this clonotype: A read error may explain this, as a much larger clone is one base away. This sequence joins TRBV10-3 and TRBJ2-7, with TRBD1 as a possible D gene (5 bases). This CDR3 is built from 14 residues. Per the germline V gene, CDR1 is ENHRY and CDR2 is SYGVKD. The CDR3 DNA follows: TGTGCCATCAGTGCCGGCCGGCAGGGCTACAAGCAGTACTTC. Translated: CAISAGRQGYKQYF.

CDR3 coding DNA: TGTGCCAGCCGCCGGGACAGACACCAAGAGACCCAGTACTTC. Translating it yields CASRRDRHQETQYF. This chain links TRBV28 with TRBJ2-5; the match to TRBD1 covers 7 bases. The J segment lost 0 bases and the V segment lost 8 bases, leaving 6 bases of the junction unmatched. The CDR3 has 14 residues. Germline loops: CDR1 MDHEN, CDR2 SYDVKM. Full variable domain (rest looked up from reference TRBV28 and TRBJ2-5): DVKVTQSSRYLVKRTGEKVFLECVQDMDHENMFWYRQDPGLGLRLIYFSYDVKMKEKGDIPEGYSVSREKKERFSLILESASTNQTSMYLCASRRDRHQETQYFGPGTRLLVL.

This clonotype has more than one count but fewer than ten. V gene TRBV11-2 combines with J gene TRBJ2-3; 10 nucleotides match TRBD2. The CDR3 spans 18 residues. Per germline, CDR1 SGHAT and CDR2 FQNNGV. The J segment lost 0 bases and the V segment lost 5 bases, leaving 11 bases of the junction unmatched. DNA for the CDR3: TGTGCCAGCAGCCCCGCAGCGGGAGGGAGACTTAGCACAGATACGCAGTATTTT. This codes for CASSPAAGGRLSTDTQYF.

The rearrangement links TRBV20-1 to TRBJ2-1; 7 bases agree with TRBD1. Germline CDR1 and CDR2: DFQATT and SNEGSKA (reference sequence). Losses at the gene ends were 5 bases for V and 3 bases for J; bases not matched to a gene: 4. CDR3 length equals 13 residues. Here the CDR3 reads CSAAGTDYNEQFF. DNA of the CDR3: TGCAGTGCTGCCGGGACAGACTACAATGAGCAGTTCTTC.

CDR3 residues: CASARTETYEQYF. CDR3 bases: TGTGCCAGCGCTCGGACGGAAACCTACGAGCAGTACTTC. The rearrangement uses TRBV27 and TRBJ2-7; no reliable D call. Germline CDR1 reads MNHEY; CDR2 reads SMNVEV (reference sequence). CDR3 length: 13 amino acids. V lost 8 bases to trimming and J lost 2 bases, with 13 bases between them.

This clonotype is a singleton in its sample. This chain connects TRBV3-1 to TRBJ2-5, with 9 bases lining up with TRBD1. With V trimmed by 0 bases and J by 4 bases, 9 bases remained unmatched. The length of the CDR3 is 17 residues. Looked up from germline, CDR1 is LGHDT and CDR2 is YNNKEL (reference sequence). This CDR3 is CASSQDPQGAVRETQYF. CDR3 DNA sequence: TGTGCCAGCAGCCAAGACCCACAGGGGGCTGTCCGAGAGACCCAGTACTTC.

The chain combines TRBV2 with TRBJ2-4, with D possibly TRBD1 on 5 matching bases. The CDR3 is 15 amino acids. V lost 1 base and J lost 3, with 10 bases in between. CDR1 and CDR2 from the germline V gene are SNHLY and FYNNEI. CDR3 sequence reads: CASSEEGLSKNIQYF. The CDR3 bases are TGTGCCAGCAGTGAAGAGGGGTTGAGCAAAAACATTCAGTACTTC. Filled out from reference TRBV2 and TRBJ2-4, the complete variable domain reads EPEVTQTPSHQVTQMGQEVILRCVPISNHLYFYWYRQILGQKVEFLVSFYNNEISEKSEIFDDQFSVERPDGSNFTLKIRSTKLEDSAMYFCASSEEGLSKNIQYFGAGTRLSVL.

This clonotype was seen only once. The V call is TRBV29-1, the J call TRBJ1-2; 8 positions agree with TRBD1. Germline V gives CDR1 SQVTM, CDR2 ANQGSEA. The length of the CDR3 is 16 residues. Losses at the gene ends were 0 bases for V and 4 bases for J; bases not matched to a gene: 10. This CDR3 reads CSVEDQVGTGLYGYTF. The DNA for the CDR3 is TGCAGCGTTGAAGATCAGGTCGGGACAGGCCTCTATGGCTACACCTTC.

This chain connects TRBV4-2 to TRBJ1-4; 9 nucleotides agree with TRBD1. This CDR3 region has 15 residues. V dropped 3 bases and J dropped 8; count of bases not matched to a gene: 7. From germline, CDR1 is LGHNA and CDR2 YNFKEQ. CDR3 nucleotides: TGTGCCAGCAGCCATGGACAGGGGATAAAAGAAAAACTGTTTTTT. This encodes CASSHGQGIKEKLFF.

The chain has TRBV6-6 and TRBJ2-3; tentative D call: TRBD2 (5 bases). The CDR3 runs 15 residues. Trimming removed 4 bases at V and 2 bases at J, with 13 bases between. CDR1 is MNHNY, CDR2 SVGAGI, per germline (reference sequence). The CDR3 loop reads CASSFGGGHTDTQYF. The DNA of the CDR3 is TGTGCCAGCAGTTTCGGTGGAGGTCACACAGATACGCAGTATTTT.